Listed here are 24 T cell receptor beta chains from one sample, sequenced in a study of human thymus T cells. Sequencing was performed with immunoSEQ multiplex PCR; in TCRdb, only in-frame clones are kept and a portion is missing. Of around 70,000 clones listed, 85% to 95% are singletons. It was from resections taken during corrective heart surgery that the thymus tissue came. The sequencing sample was made of thymus tissue. The receptors originated from a girl under two years old with a congenital heart defect but otherwise immunologically healthy.

This chain uses TRBV25-1 with TRBJ2-2; no clear D. CDR1 and CDR2 from the germline V gene are MGHDK and SYGVNS. V lost 5 bases to trimming and J lost 0 bases, with 7 bases between them. The CDR3 contains 14 residues. CDR3 nucleotide sequence: TGTGCCAGCAGTATGAAAGCGAACACCGGGGAGCTGTTTTTT. It yields the protein CASSMKANTGELFF.

This clone was recorded only once. The chain links TRBV7-8 to TRBJ2-6, with 10 bases fitting TRBD1. The ends lost 3 bases at V and 0 bases at J; junction bases unmatched: 8. The V gene's germline CDR1 is SGHVS and CDR2 FQNEAQ. The CDR3 loop spans 19 amino acids. The CDR3 DNA reads as TGTGCCAGCAGCTTCCGGGAGACAGGGGGCAGCTCTGGGGCCAACGTCCTGACTTTC. This codes for CASSFRETGGSSGANVLTF.

V gene TRBV5-1 combines with J gene TRBJ2-5; D uncertain. Trimming stripped 0 bases from V and 0 bases from J, with 6 bases between. CDR1 is SGHRS and CDR2 is YFSETQ in the germline V gene. The CDR3 extends over 14 amino acids. The DNA of the CDR3 is TGCGCCAGCAGCTTGGCGTCGGACCAAGAGACCCAGTACTTC. Its translation is CASSLASDQETQYF.

The chain joins TRBV19 to TRBJ2-3; D is undetermined. V was pared by 10 bases and J by 3 bases, with 14 bases between. Germline-derived CDR1 and CDR2 are LNHDA and SQIVND (reference sequence). CDR3 size: 13 residues. For the CDR3, the DNA is TGTGCCACAAGGGCCGTCTGTACAGATACGCAGTATTTT. Amino acids: CATRAVCTDTQYF.

The chain is built from TRBV28 and TRBJ2-7; 7 bases are shared with TRBD1. V lost 5 bases, J lost 4 bases, and 20 bases stayed unmatched. The CDR3 has 18 amino acids. Looked up from germline, CDR1 is MDHEN and CDR2 is SYDVKM. The CDR3 DNA sequence: TGTGCCAGCAGTCCCTGGGACAGTGATGCCACTCGACCATACGAGCAGTACTTC. The encoded protein is CASSPWDSDATRPYEQYF.

The rearrangement uses TRBV19 and TRBJ1-1; tentative D call: TRBD1 (5 bases). Germline CDR1 reads LNHDA; CDR2 reads SQIVND (reference sequence). The V end lost 7 bases, the J end lost 3 bases, and 21 bases lay between the germline ends. The CDR3 runs 16 residues. CDR3 in DNA: TGTGCCAGTACGAGGAGGGGACGCGCCCAACACACTGAAGCTTTCTTT. Translated, it gives CASTRRGRAQHTEAFF.

This chain connects TRBV11-2 to TRBJ2-1; 14 bases are a match to TRBD2. This CDR3 has 17 amino acids. The germline gives CDR1 SGHAT, CDR2 FQNNGV. V shed 3 bases and J 9 bases; nucleotides not matched to a gene: 10. The CDR3: CASSFLTSGRARVEQFF. CDR3 nucleotides: TGTGCCAGCAGCTTCCTGACTAGCGGGAGGGCCAGGGTTGAGCAGTTCTTC. The full variable domain, rest sourced from reference TRBV11-2 and TRBJ2-1, is EAGVAQSPRYKIIEKRQSVAFWCNPISGHATLYWYQQILGQGPKLLIQFQNNGVVDDSQLPKDRFSAERLKGVDSTLKIQPAKLEDSAVYLCASSFLTSGRARVEQFFGPGTRLTVL.

The chain recombines TRBV28 with TRBJ1-6; D remains unclear. Germline loops: CDR1 MDHEN, CDR2 SYDVKM. This CDR3 spans 17 amino acids. V lost 2 bases, J lost 5 bases, and 16 bases lay in between. CDR3 nucleotide sequence: TGTGCCAGCAGTTTAGGGGAACGTTTCGGGGATAATTCACCCCTCCACTTT. Encoded protein: CASSLGERFGDNSPLHF. Looking up the rest from reference TRBV28 and TRBJ1-6 gives the full variable domain: DVKVTQSSRYLVKRTGEKVFLECVQDMDHENMFWYRQDPGLGLRLIYFSYDVKMKEKGDIPEGYSVSREKKERFSLILESASTNQTSMYLCASSLGERFGDNSPLHFGNGTRLTVT.

This chain joins TRBV19 and TRBJ2-1; either TRBD1 or TRBD2 may fit D (5 bases each). Germline V gives CDR1 LNHDA, CDR2 SQIVND (reference sequence). Trimming removed 4 bases from V and 12 bases from J, with 10 bases in between. This CDR3 is 11 amino acids long. For the CDR3, the DNA is TGTGCCAGTAGTAGGGGGATGGGGCAGTTCTTC. This encodes CASSRGMGQFF.

The V and J genes are TRBV4-2 and TRBJ1-3; D is unresolved. This CDR3 has 19 residues. Germline CDR1 reads LGHNA; CDR2 reads YNFKEQ. V lost 3 bases and J lost 0, with 21 bases in between. CDR3 in DNA: TGTGCCAGCAGCCATTTTATAGGCGATTTTGGACCCTCTGGAAACACCATATATTTT. Amino acid sequence: CASSHFIGDFGPSGNTIYF.

This sequence joins TRBV5-4 and TRBJ2-5; D call uncertain. Trimming took 0 bases from V and 3 from J, leaving 9 bases between them. Germline V gene lookup returns CDR1 SGHNT and CDR2 YYREEE (reference sequence). The CDR3 is made up of 14 amino acids. The CDR3 is CASSLVPREETQYF. The CDR3 DNA reads TGTGCCAGCAGCTTGGTACCCCGAGAAGAGACCCAGTACTTC.

The V call is TRBV7-9, the J call TRBJ2-7; no clear D. V was trimmed by 5 bases and J by 4 bases, leaving 12 bases between them. Germline loops: CDR1 SEHNR, CDR2 FQNEAQ (reference sequence). The CDR3 spans 13 residues. The CDR3 region is CASSPPATYEQYF. The DNA for the CDR3 is TGTGCCAGCAGCCCCCCTGCAACTTACGAGCAGTACTTC. The full variable domain, in which reference TRBV7-9 and TRBJ2-7 provide the parts outside the CDR3, is DTGVSQNPRHKITKRGQNVTFRCDPISEHNRLYWYRQTLGQGPEFLTYFQNEAQLEKSRLLSDRFSAERPKGSFSTLEIQRTEQGDSAMYLCASSPPATYEQYFGPGTRLTVT.

The chain couples TRBV28 to TRBJ2-3, with D uncertain. V lost 6 bases and J lost 2, with 15 bases in between. The germline CDR1 and CDR2 sequences are MDHEN and SYDVKM. The CDR3 runs 15 residues. The CDR3 is CASRLAGEDTDTQYF. The CDR3 DNA reads TGTGCCAGCAGGTTAGCCGGTGAAGACACAGATACGCAGTATTTT.

This chain connects TRBV6-5 to TRBJ2-2; D remains ambiguous. CDR1 is MNHEY, CDR2 SVGAGI, per germline. Between the trimmed V and J ends, which lost 7 bases and 6 bases, there was a span of 18 bases. The CDR3 has 15 residues. The CDR3 sequence is CASTSSGPFSGELFF. The CDR3 nucleotides read TGTGCCAGCACTTCTTCGGGCCCTTTTTCCGGGGAGCTGTTTTTT.

V usage is TRBV5-6 and J usage is TRBJ1-1, with D maybe TRBD1 (6 bases). This CDR3 has 17 amino acids. Trimming removed 0 bases at V and 3 bases at J, with 18 bases between. Per germline, CDR1 SGHDT and CDR2 YYEEEE. As DNA, the CDR3 is TGTGCCAGCAGCTTGGTCATCGGGGGCCCTCGTGACACTGAAGCTTTCTTT. This gives the protein CASSLVIGGPRDTEAFF.

The chain recombines TRBV27 with TRBJ2-7, with D maybe TRBD1 (5 bases). CDR1 and CDR2 from the germline V gene are MNHEY and SMNVEV (reference sequence). The CDR3 is 15 amino acids. V was pared by 3 bases and J by 5 bases, with 17 bases between. The CDR3 loop reads CASSFLDRIGDEQYF. In nucleotides, the CDR3 is TGTGCCAGCAGTTTCTTAGACAGAATAGGGGACGAGCAGTACTTC.

The genes are TRBV2 and TRBJ2-1; D possibly matches TRBD1 or TRBD2 (5 bases each). CDR1 and CDR2 from the germline V gene are SNHLY and FYNNEI. Trimming removed 7 bases from V and 0 bases from J, with 10 bases in between. The CDR3 runs 14 residues. CDR3: CASMGPSSYNEQFF. The CDR3 coding sequence is TGTGCCAGCATGGGACCTAGCTCCTACAATGAGCAGTTCTTC. Variable domain in full (rest from reference TRBV2 and TRBJ2-1): EPEVTQTPSHQVTQMGQEVILRCVPISNHLYFYWYRQILGQKVEFLVSFYNNEISEKSEIFDDQFSVERPDGSNFTLKIRSTKLEDSAMYFCASMGPSSYNEQFFGPGTRLTVL.

V usage is TRBV23-1 and J usage is TRBJ1-1; 8 bases are shared with TRBD1. TRBV23-1 is an ORF; its function is uncertain. The V gene end was trimmed by 4 bases and the J gene end by 2 bases; junction bases not matched to a gene: 12. The CDR3 is made up of 17 amino acids. The CDR3 spells CASSPLDRDRSNTEAFF. As DNA, the CDR3 is TGCGCCAGCAGTCCCCTCGACCGGGACAGGAGTAACACTGAAGCTTTCTTT.

V is TRBV28 and J is TRBJ1-1; D is ambiguous. The CDR3 totals 11 residues. V dropped 7 bases and J dropped 7 bases, with 10 bases sitting between them. The germline CDR1 and CDR2 sequences are MDHEN and SYDVKM. The CDR3 region has the DNA TGTGCCAGCACTTCCAGTGGTGAAGCTTTCTTT. It yields the protein CASTSSGEAFF.

The chain carries TRBV5-1 and TRBJ2-3, with TRBD2 matching over 9 bases. V dropped 4 bases and J dropped 6; count of bases not matched to a gene: 6. The CDR3 loop spans 14 amino acids. CDR1 and CDR2 from the germline V gene are SGHRS and YFSETQ. The CDR3 coding sequence is TGCGCCAGCAGCACGGGACTAGCAGCCGATACGCAGTATTTT. Translated: CASSTGLAADTQYF.

The J gene is TRBJ2-7, the V gene TRBV28, with unresolved D. Trimming shortened V by 2 bases and J by 2 bases, and 13 bases separated the two germline ends. The germline CDR1 and CDR2 sequences are MDHEN and SYDVKM. This CDR3 is 15 amino acids long. CDR3 residues: CASSLAAPPAYEQYF. DNA for the CDR3: TGTGCCAGCAGTTTAGCGGCACCGCCTGCCTACGAGCAGTACTTC.

The chain's CDR3 is CASSYTGLNTEAFF. DNA of the CDR3: TGTGCCAGCAGCTACACAGGGCTGAACACTGAAGCTTTCTTT. V and J are TRBV7-2 and TRBJ1-1; tentatively, D is TRBD1 (6 bases). The CDR3 is 14 residues long. Trimming cost V 4 bases and J 0 bases, with 9 bases left between them. CDR1 is SGHTA and CDR2 is FQGNSA in the germline V gene. Drawing the rest from reference TRBV7-2 and TRBJ1-1, the complete variable domain is GAGVSQSPSNKVTEKGKDVELRCDPISGHTALYWYRQSLGQGLEFLIYFQGNSAPDKSGLPSDRFSAERTGGSVSTLTIQRTQQEDSAVYLCASSYTGLNTEAFFGQGTRLTVV.

This rearrangement joins TRBV5-1 to TRBJ2-7, with D possibly TRBD2 on 5 matching bases. V lost 4 bases, J lost 4 bases, and 15 bases lay in between. CDR3 length: 14 amino acids. Germline values: CDR1 SGHRS, CDR2 YFSETQ. The CDR3 region is CASSPVLREYEQYF. The CDR3 nucleotides are TGCGCCAGCAGCCCTGTCCTTCGGGAATACGAGCAGTACTTC.

The genes are TRBV27 and TRBJ1-1; 7 nucleotides match TRBD1. J lost 2 bases, V lost 6 bases, and 6 bases had no gene match. CDR3 length equals 14 residues. Germline CDR1 and CDR2: MNHEY and SMNVEV (reference sequence). The CDR3 DNA reads as TGTGCCAGCAGCGACAGGGCTAAAAACACTGAAGCTTTCTTT. Amino acid sequence: CASSDRAKNTEAFF.